Reported below is one TCR beta chain. Its antigen target is currently unknown. Base qualities were left out, and no much larger clone turns up one base away. Participants were included only if at least one PBMC sample before ART initiation and at least two post-ART samples were available. All participants with HIV were treated in the United States of America. Before DNA extraction, cryopreserved samples of roughly 0.85-10 million PBMC were thawed and washed. At the time of the earliest PBMC sample for each participant with HIV, ages ranged from about 23 to 60 years. PBMC samples were contributed by each participant from 1-4 timepoints before ART initiation and 2-8 timepoints after ART initiation, with a median of 7 samples. For every participant, serial HIV viral load, CD4+ T-cell count, ART history and demographic data were obtained. Genomic DNA was extracted from unsorted PBMC with a Qiagen kit on a QIAcube, processed in batches of 12 samples.

These data come from a study of long-term antiretroviral therapy in people with HIV (dated by TCRdb to between 2021 and 2023). About the study as a whole: The earliest samples were collected approximately a decade before the 2015 WHO recommendation for immediate ART, a period when ART was typically delayed until CD4 counts fell. No cross-contamination during QIAcube processing turned up in test extractions that ran a monoclonal T-cell line alongside some 34 polyclonal samples. Of the approximately 28 participants with HIV, roughly 10 were female. A total of 192 cryopreserved PBMC samples came from 30 adults with confirmed HIV infection and were collected serially over a mean of about six years (range 1-12). Whether ART initiation and durable HIV suppression were associated with changes in peripheral blood TRB repertoire composition and diversity was tested in a retrospective serial study. General findings and caveats noted by the study authors: Because PBMC availability was limited, only the TCR beta chain was sequenced, with no alpha chain pairing. Narrower CDR3 length ranges were observed in HIV repertoires than in controls, and an antigen-experienced repertoire with only a slight naive shift after ART was suggested by the network structure. Starting ART was linked to a significant rise in TRB diversity, yet even after long-term ART the diversity remained significantly lower than in transplant donor controls. The samples span the years 2004 to 2017, and the ART regimens used at that time may not be as effective as current regimens. At every time point, the repertoire was dominated by expanded TRB clones first identified before ART initiation, although this dominance fluctuated and, in many PLHIV, declined after ART. Unsorted PBMC were profiled instead of sorted CD4+ and CD8+ T cells because pre-ART samples had limited cell numbers. No data were available on ART adherence, viral resistance or therapy changes, limiting inferences about post-ART repertoire changes.

Counted from cysteine to phenylalanine, this CDR3 has 13 amino acids. Only CDR3 DNA is held: 39 bases, read in frame from base 1. Via the germline V gene (reference sequence), CDR1 is SEHNR and CDR2 FQNEAQ. Trimming removed 5 bases from V and 4 bases from J; the gene matches leave 3 bases unexplained. The immunoSEQ hsTCRB v3.0 assay was used at survey level resolution for TRB variable region sequencing. TRB sequencing targeted a depth of 40,000-50,000 T-cell genomes per sample. An Illumina MiSeq with a v3 150-cycle kit was used to sequence the pooled TRB libraries. Turning to the authors' computational methods: Analysis of repertoires was carried out in R inside a reproducible Nextflow workflow spanning QC, data transformation and analysis. LymphoSeq2, an R package for exploring AIRR-Seq data, was used to implement custom analyses. Several samples yielding fewer than 5000 total TRB sequences were excluded, leaving more than 150 analyzed HIV repertoires. Of the roughly 190 retained HIV repertoires, some 60 were collected before and roughly 130 after ART initiation. Repertoires were downsampled to 5000 TRB nucleotide sequences, with summary statistics averaged over 100 downsampling iterations. The analysis kept only TRB sequences whose CDR3 regions were at least seven amino acids long. Diversity was measured with a Shannon entropy-derived clonality score and the Gini coefficient. In the repertoire networks, any two of the top 5000 CDR3 amino acid sequences were linked whenever the two sequences differed by an edit distance of one. For TRB CDR3 amino acid sequences, antigen specificity groups and MHC restriction were predicted with GLIPH2. To flag known CMV, EBV, HIV or tissue antigen associations, CDR3 amino acid sequences were matched against VDJdb and McPAS-TCR. Pre-ART, post-ART and control groups were compared with Wilcoxon signed-rank tests and Holm-Bonferroni correction. This immuneACCESS table, as held by TCRdb, lists in-frame sequences with V and J called but not all clones. Of the missing ones, under half trace to an unresolved V gene in checked studies; the others have no known cause. The D gene and trimming were derived from the DNA, and the V and J assignments and clone size from that table. The sample yields around 26,000 clones; roughly 84% were counted once. Clones ranked in the top ten supply over 12% of the sample.

Sequenced here: unsorted PBMCs, sampled roughly 4.5 years after starting antiretroviral therapy. The clonotype was recovered from a man aged 25 to 40 with HIV. The chain links TRBV7-9 with TRBJ2-7, and TRBD1 aligns with 9 junction nucleotides. CDR3 loop: CASSRTGVYEQYF. The bases read TGTGCCAGCAGCCGGACAGGGGTTTACGAGCAGTACTTC.